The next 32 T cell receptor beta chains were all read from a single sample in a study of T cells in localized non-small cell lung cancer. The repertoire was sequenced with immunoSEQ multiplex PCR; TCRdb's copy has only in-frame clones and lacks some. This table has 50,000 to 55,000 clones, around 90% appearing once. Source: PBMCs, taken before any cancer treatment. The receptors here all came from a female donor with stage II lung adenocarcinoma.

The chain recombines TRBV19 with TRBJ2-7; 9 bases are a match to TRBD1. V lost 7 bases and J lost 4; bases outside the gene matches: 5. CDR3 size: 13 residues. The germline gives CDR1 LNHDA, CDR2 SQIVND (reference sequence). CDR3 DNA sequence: TGTGCCAGTACCCCGGACAGGGGTTACGAGCAGTACTTC. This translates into CASTPDRGYEQYF.

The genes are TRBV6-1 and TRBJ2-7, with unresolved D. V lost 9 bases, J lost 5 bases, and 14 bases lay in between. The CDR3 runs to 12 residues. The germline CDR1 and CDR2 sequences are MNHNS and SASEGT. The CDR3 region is CASEREVHEQYF. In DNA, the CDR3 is TGTGCCAGTGAAAGGGAAGTCCACGAGCAGTACTTC.

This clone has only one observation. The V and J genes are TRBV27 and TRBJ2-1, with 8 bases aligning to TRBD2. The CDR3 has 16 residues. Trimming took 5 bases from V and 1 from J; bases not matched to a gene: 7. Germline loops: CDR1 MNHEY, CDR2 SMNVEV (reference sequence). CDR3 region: CASSPGGVGSYNEQFF. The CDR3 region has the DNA TGTGCCAGCAGTCCCGGGGGGGTGGGGTCCTACAATGAGCAGTTCTTC.

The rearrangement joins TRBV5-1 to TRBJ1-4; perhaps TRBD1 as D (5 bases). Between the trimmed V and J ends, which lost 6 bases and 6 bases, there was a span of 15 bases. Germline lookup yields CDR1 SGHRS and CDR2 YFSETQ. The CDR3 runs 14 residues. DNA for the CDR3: TGCGCCAGCACCGACCATGGGGGGGATGAAAAACTGTTTTTT. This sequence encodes CASTDHGGDEKLFF.

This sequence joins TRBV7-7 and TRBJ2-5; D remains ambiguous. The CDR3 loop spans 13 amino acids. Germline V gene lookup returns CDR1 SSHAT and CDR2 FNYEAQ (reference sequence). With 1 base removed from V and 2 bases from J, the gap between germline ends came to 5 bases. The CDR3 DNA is TGTGCCAGCAGCTTAGGACCGCAAGAGACCCAGTACTTC. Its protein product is CASSLGPQETQYF.

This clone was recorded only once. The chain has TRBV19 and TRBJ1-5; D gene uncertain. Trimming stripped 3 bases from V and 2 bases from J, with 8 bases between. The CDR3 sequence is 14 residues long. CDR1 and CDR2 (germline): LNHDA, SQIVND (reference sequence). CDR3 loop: CASSIVPGNQPQHF. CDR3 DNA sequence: TGTGCCAGTAGTATTGTCCCGGGCAATCAGCCCCAGCATTTT.

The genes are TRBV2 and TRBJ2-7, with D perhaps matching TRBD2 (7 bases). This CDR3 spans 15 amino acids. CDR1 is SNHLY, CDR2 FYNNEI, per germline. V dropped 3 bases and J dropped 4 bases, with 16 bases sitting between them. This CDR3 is CASSDRSAGAYEQYF. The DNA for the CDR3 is TGTGCCAGCAGTGATAGATCGGCGGGGGCGTACGAGCAGTACTTC.

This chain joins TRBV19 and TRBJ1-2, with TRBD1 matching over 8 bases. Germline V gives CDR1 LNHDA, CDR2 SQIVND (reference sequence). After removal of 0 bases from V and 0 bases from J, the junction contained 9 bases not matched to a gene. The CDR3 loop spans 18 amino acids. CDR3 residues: CASSIEGGTRGPNYGYTF. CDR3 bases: TGTGCCAGTAGTATAGAAGGCGGGACCAGGGGGCCTAACTATGGCTACACCTTC.

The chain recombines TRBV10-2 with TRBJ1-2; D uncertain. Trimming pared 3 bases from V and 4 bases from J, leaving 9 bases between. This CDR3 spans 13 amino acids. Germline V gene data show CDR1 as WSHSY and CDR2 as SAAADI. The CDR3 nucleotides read TGCGCCAGCAGTGATAACCGGGGCTATGGCTACACCTTC. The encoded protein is CASSDNRGYGYTF.

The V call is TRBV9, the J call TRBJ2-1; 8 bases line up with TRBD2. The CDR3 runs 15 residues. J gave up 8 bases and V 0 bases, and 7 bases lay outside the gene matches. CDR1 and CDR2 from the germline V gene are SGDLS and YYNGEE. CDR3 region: CASSVAGGRSDEQFF. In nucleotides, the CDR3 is TGTGCCAGCAGCGTAGCGGGGGGGCGGTCGGATGAGCAGTTCTTC.

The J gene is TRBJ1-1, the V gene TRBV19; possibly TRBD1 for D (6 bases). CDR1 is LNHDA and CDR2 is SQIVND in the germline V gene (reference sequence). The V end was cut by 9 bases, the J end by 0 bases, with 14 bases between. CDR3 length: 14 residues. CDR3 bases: TGTGCCAGCAACTACAGGGCAATGAACACTGAAGCTTTCTTT. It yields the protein CASNYRAMNTEAFF.

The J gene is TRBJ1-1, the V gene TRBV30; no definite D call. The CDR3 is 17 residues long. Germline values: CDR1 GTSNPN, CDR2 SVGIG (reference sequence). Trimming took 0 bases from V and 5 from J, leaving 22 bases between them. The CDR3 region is CAWSVLFPRNPGTEAFF. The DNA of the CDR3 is TGTGCCTGGAGTGTACTTTTCCCTCGAAACCCGGGGACTGAAGCTTTCTTT.

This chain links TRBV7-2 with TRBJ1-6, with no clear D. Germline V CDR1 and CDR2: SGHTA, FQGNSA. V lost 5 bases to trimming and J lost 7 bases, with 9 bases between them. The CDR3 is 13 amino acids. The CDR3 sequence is CASSPPFNSPLHF. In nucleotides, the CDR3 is TGTGCCAGCAGCCCCCCTTTCAATTCACCCCTCCACTTT. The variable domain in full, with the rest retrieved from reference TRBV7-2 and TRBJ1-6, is GAGVSQSPSNKVTEKGKDVELRCDPISGHTALYWYRQSLGQGLEFLIYFQGNSAPDKSGLPSDRFSAERTGGSVSTLTIQRTQQEDSAVYLCASSPPFNSPLHFGNGTRLTVT.

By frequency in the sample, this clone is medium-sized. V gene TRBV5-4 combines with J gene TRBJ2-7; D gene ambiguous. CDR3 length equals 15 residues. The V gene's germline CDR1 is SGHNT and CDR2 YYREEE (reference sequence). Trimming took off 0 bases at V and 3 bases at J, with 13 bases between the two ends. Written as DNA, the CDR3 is TGTGCCAGCAGCTTGGGACCGTCCCCTTTCTACGAGCAGTACTTC. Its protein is CASSLGPSPFYEQYF. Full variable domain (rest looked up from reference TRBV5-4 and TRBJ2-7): ETGVTQSPTHLIKTRGQQVTLRCSSQSGHNTVSWYQQALGQGPQFIFQYYREEENGRGNFPPRFSGLQFPNYSSELNVNALELDDSALYLCASSLGPSPFYEQYFGPGTRLTVT.

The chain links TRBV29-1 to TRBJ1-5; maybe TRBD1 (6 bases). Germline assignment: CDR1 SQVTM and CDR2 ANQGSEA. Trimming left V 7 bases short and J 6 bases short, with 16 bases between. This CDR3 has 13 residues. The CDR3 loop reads CSAGGGQGQPQHF. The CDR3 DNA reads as TGCAGCGCTGGGGGGGGGCAAGGTCAGCCCCAGCATTTT.

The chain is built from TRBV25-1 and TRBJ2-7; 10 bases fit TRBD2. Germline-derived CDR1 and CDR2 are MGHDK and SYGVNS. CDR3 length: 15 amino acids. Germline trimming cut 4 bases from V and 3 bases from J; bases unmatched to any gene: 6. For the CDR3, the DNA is TGTGCCAGCAGTGCCCGGACTAGCGGATACTACGAGCAGTACTTC. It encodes CASSARTSGYYEQYF.

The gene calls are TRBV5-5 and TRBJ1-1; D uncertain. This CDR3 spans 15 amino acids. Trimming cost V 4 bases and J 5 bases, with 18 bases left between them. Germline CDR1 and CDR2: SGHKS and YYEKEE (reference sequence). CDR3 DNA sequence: TGTGCCAGCAGCGCGTCCCCAACTTACGAGACTGAAGCTTTCTTT. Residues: CASSASPTYETEAFF.

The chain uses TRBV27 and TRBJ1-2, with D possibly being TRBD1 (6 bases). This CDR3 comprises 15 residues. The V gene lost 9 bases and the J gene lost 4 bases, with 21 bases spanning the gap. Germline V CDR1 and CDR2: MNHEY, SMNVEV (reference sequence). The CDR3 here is CASKGGAGGSYGYTF. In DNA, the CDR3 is TGTGCCAGTAAAGGGGGAGCGGGAGGGAGCTATGGCTACACCTTC.

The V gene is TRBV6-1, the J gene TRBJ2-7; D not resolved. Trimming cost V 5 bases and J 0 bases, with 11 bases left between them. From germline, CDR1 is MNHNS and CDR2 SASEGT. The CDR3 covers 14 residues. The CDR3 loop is CASSKLGFSYEQYF. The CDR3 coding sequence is TGTGCCAGCAGTAAGCTAGGATTCTCCTACGAGCAGTACTTC.

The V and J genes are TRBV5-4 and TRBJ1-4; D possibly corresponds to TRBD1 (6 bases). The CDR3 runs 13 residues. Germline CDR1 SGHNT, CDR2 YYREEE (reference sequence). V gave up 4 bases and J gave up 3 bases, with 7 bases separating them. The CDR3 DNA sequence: TGTGCCAGCAGCGGACAGTCTAATGAAAAACTGTTTTTT. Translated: CASSGQSNEKLFF.

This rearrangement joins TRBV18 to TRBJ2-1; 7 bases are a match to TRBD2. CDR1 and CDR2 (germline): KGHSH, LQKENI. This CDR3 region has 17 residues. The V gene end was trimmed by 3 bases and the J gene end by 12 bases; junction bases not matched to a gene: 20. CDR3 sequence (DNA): TGTGCCAGCTCACCCCCGGGCGGACTAGTCTTTATTAGTGCGCAGTTCTTC. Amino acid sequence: CASSPPGGLVFISAQFF.

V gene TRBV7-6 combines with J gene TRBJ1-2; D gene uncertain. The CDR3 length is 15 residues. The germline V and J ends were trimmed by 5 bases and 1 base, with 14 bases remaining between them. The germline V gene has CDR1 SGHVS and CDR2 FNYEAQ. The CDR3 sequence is CASSPADTNNYGYTF. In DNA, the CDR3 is TGTGCCAGCAGCCCGGCCGACACCAATAACTATGGCTACACCTTC.

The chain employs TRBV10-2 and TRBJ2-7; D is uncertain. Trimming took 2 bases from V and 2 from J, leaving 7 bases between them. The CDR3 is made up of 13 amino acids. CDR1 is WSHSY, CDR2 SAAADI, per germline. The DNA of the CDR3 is TGCGCCAGCAGTGAGAACGGAGCCTACGAGCAGTACTTC. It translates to CASSENGAYEQYF.

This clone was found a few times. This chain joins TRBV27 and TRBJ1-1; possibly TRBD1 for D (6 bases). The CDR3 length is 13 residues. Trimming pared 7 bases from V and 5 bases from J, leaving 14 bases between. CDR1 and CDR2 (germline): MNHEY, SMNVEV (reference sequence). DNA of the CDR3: TGTGCCAGCAAGGGGGTAGGGAATACTGAAGCTTTCTTT. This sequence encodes CASKGVGNTEAFF.

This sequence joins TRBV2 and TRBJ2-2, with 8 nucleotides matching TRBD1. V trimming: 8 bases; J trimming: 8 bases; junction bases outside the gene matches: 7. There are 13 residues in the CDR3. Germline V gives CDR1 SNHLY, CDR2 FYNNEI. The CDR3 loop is CASGLTGEGELFF. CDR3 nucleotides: TGTGCCAGCGGATTGACAGGGGAAGGGGAGCTGTTTTTT.

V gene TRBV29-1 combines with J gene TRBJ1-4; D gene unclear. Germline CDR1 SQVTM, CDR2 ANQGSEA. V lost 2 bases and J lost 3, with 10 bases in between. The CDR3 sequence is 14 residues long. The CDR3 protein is CSVESGFSNEKLFF. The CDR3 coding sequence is TGCAGCGTTGAATCGGGGTTTTCTAATGAAAAACTGTTTTTT.

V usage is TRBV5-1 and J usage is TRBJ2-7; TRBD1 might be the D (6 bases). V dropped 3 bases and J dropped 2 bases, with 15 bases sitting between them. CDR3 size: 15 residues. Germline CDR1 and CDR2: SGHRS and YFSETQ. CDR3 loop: CASSSISDRTYEQYF. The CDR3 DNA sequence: TGCGCCAGCAGCTCGATCTCGGACAGAACCTACGAGCAGTACTTC.

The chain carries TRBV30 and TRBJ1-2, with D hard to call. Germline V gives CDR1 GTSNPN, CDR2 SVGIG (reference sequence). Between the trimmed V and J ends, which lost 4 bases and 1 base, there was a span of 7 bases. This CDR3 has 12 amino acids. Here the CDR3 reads CAWTELNYGYTF. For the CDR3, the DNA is TGTGCCTGGACAGAACTTAACTATGGCTACACCTTC. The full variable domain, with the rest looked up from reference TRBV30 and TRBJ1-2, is SQTIHQWPATLVQPVGSPLSLECTVEGTSNPNLYWYRQAAGRGLQLLFYSVGIGQISSEVPQNLSASRPQDRQFILSSKKLLLSDSGFYLCAWTELNYGYTFGSGTRLTVV.

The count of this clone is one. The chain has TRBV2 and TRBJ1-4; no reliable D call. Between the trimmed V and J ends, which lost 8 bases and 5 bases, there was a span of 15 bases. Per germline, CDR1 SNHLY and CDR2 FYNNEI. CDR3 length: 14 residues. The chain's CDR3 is CASGGYTANEKLFF. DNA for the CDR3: TGTGCCAGCGGAGGATACACAGCGAATGAAAAACTGTTTTTT.

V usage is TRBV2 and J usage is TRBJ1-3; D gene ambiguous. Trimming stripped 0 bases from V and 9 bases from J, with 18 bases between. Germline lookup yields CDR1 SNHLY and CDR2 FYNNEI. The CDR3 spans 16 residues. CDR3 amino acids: CASSEAGGPYGGTIYF. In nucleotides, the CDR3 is TGTGCCAGCAGTGAAGCGGGAGGGCCGTATGGCGGCACCATATATTTT.

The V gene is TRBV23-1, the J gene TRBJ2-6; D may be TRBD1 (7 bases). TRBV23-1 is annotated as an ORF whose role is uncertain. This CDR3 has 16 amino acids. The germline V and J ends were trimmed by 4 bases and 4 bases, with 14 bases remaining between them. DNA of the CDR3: TGCGCCAGCAGTCGGGCCAGGGGGGTCGGGGCCAACGTCCTGACTTTC. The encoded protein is CASSRARGVGANVLTF.

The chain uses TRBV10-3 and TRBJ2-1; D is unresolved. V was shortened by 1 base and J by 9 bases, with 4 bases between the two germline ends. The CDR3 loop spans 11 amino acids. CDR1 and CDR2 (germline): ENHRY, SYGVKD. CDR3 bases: TGTGCCATCAGTGAGTATGGTGAGCAGTTCTTC. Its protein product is CAISEYGEQFF.